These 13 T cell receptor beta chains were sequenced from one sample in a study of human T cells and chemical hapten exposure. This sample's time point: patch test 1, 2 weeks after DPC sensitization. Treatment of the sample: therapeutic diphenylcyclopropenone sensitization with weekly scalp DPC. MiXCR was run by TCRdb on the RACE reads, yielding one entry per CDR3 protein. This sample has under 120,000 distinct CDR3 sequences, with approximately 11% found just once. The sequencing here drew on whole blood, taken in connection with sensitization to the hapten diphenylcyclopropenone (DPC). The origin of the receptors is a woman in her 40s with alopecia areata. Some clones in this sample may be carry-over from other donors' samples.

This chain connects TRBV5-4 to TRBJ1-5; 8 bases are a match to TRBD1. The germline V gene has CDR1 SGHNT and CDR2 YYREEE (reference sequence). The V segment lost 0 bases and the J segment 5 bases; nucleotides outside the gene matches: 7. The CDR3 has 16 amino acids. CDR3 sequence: CASSLGQGSFHQPQHF. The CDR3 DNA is TGTGCCAGCAGCTTGGGACAGGGGTCTTTCCATCAGCCCCAGCATTTT.

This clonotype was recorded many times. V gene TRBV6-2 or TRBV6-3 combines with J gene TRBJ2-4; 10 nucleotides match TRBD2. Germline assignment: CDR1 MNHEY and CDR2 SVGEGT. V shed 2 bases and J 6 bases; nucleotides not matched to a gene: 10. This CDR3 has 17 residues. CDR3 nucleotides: TGTGCCAGCAGTTACCCCAGCGGGAGGGCGGTTGGAAACATTCAGTACTTC. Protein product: CASSYPSGRAVGNIQYF.

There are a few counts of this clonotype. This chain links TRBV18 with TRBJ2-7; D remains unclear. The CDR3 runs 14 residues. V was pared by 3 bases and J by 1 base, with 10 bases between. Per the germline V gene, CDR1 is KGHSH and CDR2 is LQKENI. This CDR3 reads CASSPQRSSYEQYF. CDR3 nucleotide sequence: TGTGCCAGCTCACCTCAGCGAAGTTCCTACGAGCAGTACTTC.

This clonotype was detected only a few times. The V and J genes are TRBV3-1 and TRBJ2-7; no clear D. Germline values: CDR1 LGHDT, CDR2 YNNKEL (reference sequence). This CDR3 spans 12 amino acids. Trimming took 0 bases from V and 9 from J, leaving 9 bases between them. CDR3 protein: CASSQDVRVQYF. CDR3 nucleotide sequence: TGTGCCAGCAGCCAAGATGTACGAGTGCAGTACTTC.

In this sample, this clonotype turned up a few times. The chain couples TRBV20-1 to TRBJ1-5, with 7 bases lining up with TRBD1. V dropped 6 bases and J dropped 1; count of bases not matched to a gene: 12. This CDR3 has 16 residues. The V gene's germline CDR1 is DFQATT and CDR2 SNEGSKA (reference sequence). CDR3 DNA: TGCAGTGCCCCCCCAGGGGGATCTTGGAGCAATCAGCCCCAGCATTTT. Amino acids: CSAPPGGSWSNQPQHF.

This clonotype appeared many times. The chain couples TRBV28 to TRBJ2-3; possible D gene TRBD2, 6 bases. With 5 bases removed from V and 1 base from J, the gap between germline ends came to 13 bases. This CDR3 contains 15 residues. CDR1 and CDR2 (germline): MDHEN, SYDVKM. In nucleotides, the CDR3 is TGTGCCAGCAGTGACCGGGACTCAGGCACAGATACGCAGTATTTT. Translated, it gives CASSDRDSGTDTQYF. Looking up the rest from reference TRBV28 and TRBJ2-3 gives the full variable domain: DVKVTQSSRYLVKRTGEKVFLECVQDMDHENMFWYRQDPGLGLRLIYFSYDVKMKEKGDIPEGYSVSREKKERFSLILESASTNQTSMYLCASSDRDSGTDTQYFGPGTRLTVL.

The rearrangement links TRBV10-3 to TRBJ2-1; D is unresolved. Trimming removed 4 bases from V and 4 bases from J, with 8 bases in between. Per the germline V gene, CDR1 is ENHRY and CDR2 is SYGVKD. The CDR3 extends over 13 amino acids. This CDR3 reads CAISASDYNEQFF. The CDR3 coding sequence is TGTGCCATCAGTGCCTCCGATTACAATGAGCAGTTCTTC.

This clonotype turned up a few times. The CDR3 reads CASSQAGSTDTQYF. In nucleotides, the CDR3 is TGTGCCAGCTCACAAGCGGGGTCCACAGATACGCAGTATTTT. This rearrangement joins TRBV18 to TRBJ2-3; 7 nucleotides agree with TRBD2. Germline V gene lookup returns CDR1 KGHSH and CDR2 LQKENI. There are 14 residues in the CDR3. V dropped 4 bases and J dropped 2; count of bases not matched to a gene: 3.

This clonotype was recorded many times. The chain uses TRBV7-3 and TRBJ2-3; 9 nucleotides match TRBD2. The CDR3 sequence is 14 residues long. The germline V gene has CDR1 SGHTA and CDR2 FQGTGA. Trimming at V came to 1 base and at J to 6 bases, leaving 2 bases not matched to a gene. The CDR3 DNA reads TGTGCCAGCAGCTTAAGCGGGGGGGCGGATACGCAGTATTTT. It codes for CASSLSGGADTQYF.

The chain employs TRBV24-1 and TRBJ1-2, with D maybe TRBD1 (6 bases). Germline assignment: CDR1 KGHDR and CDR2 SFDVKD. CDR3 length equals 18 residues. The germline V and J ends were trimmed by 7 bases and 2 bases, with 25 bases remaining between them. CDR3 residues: CATSEGYGTPSYNYGYTF. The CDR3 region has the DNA TGTGCCACCAGCGAAGGATACGGGACACCATCCTACAACTATGGCTACACCTTC.

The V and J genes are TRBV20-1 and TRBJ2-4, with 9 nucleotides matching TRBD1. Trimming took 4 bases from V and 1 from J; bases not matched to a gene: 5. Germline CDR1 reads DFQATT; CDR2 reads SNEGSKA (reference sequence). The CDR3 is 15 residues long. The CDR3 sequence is CSATRQGGAKNIQYF. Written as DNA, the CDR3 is TGCAGTGCTACTCGACAGGGGGGGGCCAAAAACATTCAGTACTTC.

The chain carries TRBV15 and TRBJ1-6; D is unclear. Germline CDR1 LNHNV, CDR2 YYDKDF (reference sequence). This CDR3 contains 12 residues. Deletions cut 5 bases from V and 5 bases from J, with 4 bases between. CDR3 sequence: CATSAHNSPLHF. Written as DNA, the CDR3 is TGTGCCACCAGCGCCCATAATTCACCCCTCCACTTT.

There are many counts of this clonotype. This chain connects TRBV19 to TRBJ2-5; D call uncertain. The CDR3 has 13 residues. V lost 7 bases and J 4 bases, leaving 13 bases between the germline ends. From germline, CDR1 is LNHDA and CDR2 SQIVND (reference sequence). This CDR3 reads CASKEHLTETQYF. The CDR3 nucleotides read TGTGCCAGTAAAGAACATTTGACAGAGACCCAGTACTTC.